The 2 T cell receptor beta chains in this list originate from one sample, sequenced in a study of identical twins. TCRdb reanalysed the 5' RACE reads using MiXCR and keeps one entry per CDR3 protein. The sample has hundreds of thousands of distinct CDR3 sequences, 5.5% to 6.5% seen once; the top ten hold roughly 1.6%. Sequencing input: naive T cells sorted from blood. The receptors were gathered from a man aged 18 to 29 in good health.

The chain couples TRBV11-2 to TRBJ2-1, with D unresolved. Germline CDR1 reads SGHAT; CDR2 reads FQNNGV. Trimming pared 3 bases from V and 7 bases from J, leaving 13 bases between. The CDR3 contains 14 residues. This CDR3 is CASSFGDLRNEQFF. In DNA, the CDR3 is TGTGCCAGCAGCTTTGGAGATCTCAGAAATGAGCAGTTCTTC.

In its sample, this clonotype was seen many times. This chain joins TRBV20-1 and TRBJ2-1, with 10 positions matching TRBD2. The junction had 8 bases not matched to a gene; V was cut back by 1 base and J by 2 bases. The CDR3 contains 17 residues. In germline, CDR1 is DFQATT, CDR2 SNEGSKA (reference sequence). As DNA, the CDR3 is TGCAGTGCTAGAGCTGCGCCTAGCGGGAGAACCTACAATGAGCAGTTCTTC. Residues: CSARAAPSGRTYNEQFF.